The TCR beta chain under discussion was sequenced for a study of cytomegalovirus exposure and HLA in healthy donors. Findings and limits, study-wide: Apparent HLA restriction characterized most CMV-associated TCR beta chains in a later analysis. A later analysis found common viral pathogens apparently linked to several of the most significant clusters. Reported findings show TCR beta sequences accurately forecast HLA-A and HLA-B alleles in most subjects.

The PCR contained 60 Vbeta and 13 Jbeta primers. Repertoires were generated with immunoSEQ multiplex PCR, while TCRdb's copy carries only in-frame clones and drops some. The sample includes some 50,000 clones, about two thirds of them seen just once. In this sample, this clone turned up a few times. As yet, its antigen is unknown. Germline values: CDR1 SGHVS, CDR2 FQNEAQ. This CDR3 spans 14 amino acids. V lost 5 bases and J lost 3; bases outside the gene matches: 2. Sequences were obtained from PBMCs. The rearrangement joins TRBV7-8 to TRBJ2-7, with TRBD2 identical over 12 bases. The sequence was obtained from a woman between 50 and 59 years old in good health and CMV-seropositive. The CDR3 reads CASSRTSGNYEQYF. The CDR3 DNA sequence: TGTGCCAGCAGCCGGACTAGCGGGAACTACGAGCAGTACTTC.